The 22 T cell receptor beta chains below all came from one sample that was sequenced in a study of T cell clonality in common variable immunodeficiency. The study's findings and limits: Fewer deletions and N-nucleotide insertions were reportedly seen in common variable immunodeficiency TCR beta sequences.

Clones were sequenced by immunoSEQ multiplex PCR, and TCRdb holds only the in-frame ones, with some missing. The sample was found to contain around 13,000 clones, and every one recurs. The antigens for these receptors are not known. The specimen sequenced was peripheral blood mononuclear cells. Source of these receptors: a human donor with common variable immunodeficiency.

This clone was counted a few times. The CDR3 DNA, read in part, is TGTGCCAGCAGCTCTACAGGGGGTCGAAGTCAGCCC. As protein: CASSSTGGRSQP. The entire CDR3 reads CASSSTGGRSQPQHF. This sequence joins TRBV7-2 and TRBJ1-5; 8 bases line up with TRBD1. The sequence runs out 3 residues before the end of the CDR3; the remainder is reconstructed from the germline J gene. Germline V gene data show CDR1 as SGHTA and CDR2 as FQGNSA. Trimming cost V 4 bases and J 6 bases; bases outside gene matches: 8. The CDR3 has 15 residues.

A remark on this clone: The CDR3 end is not reached by the read, which stops 3 residues before it; the germline J gene fills it in. The chain carries TRBV6-2 or TRBV6-3 and TRBJ2-7; tentative D call: TRBD2 (7 bases). The CDR3 is made up of 15 amino acids. Germline CDR1 MNHEY, CDR2 SVGEGT. V was shortened by 2 bases and J by 5 bases, with 16 bases between the two germline ends. The covered CDR3 bases are TGTGCCAGCAGTTACAAGGTGCGGGGGCGGGACGAG. Translation: CASSYKVRGRDE. The entire CDR3 is CASSYKVRGRDEQYF.

Worth noting for this clone: The sequenced fragment ends 3 residues before the CDR3 boundary, so the rest is inferred from the germline J gene. J is TRBJ1-2 and V is TRBV18; unclear D gene. Trimming left V 6 bases short and J 7 bases short, with 18 bases between. The CDR3 extends over 14 amino acids. Per the germline V gene, CDR1 is KGHSH and CDR2 is LQKENI. CDR3 sequence reads: CASSKAQVSSGYTF. Partial CDR3 DNA: TGTGCCAGCTCCAAGGCCCAGGTCTCTTCTGGC.

With respect to this clone: The read comes to an end 3 residues before the CDR3 does, leaving the germline J gene to fill in the end. V gene TRBV7-9 combines with J gene TRBJ2-6; D unresolved. This CDR3 is built from 15 residues. Trimming removed 5 bases from V and 6 bases from J, with 14 bases in between. In germline, CDR1 is SEHNR, CDR2 FQNEAQ (reference sequence). The chain's CDR3 is CASSPGGSLANVLTF. The covered CDR3 bases are TGTGCCAGCAGCCCCGGTGGTAGCTTGGCCAACGTC.

CDR3 DNA (partial): TGTGCCTGGATGGAGGGGGCTGCGTCCAAAAACATT. The encoded protein is CAWMEGAASKNI. The full CDR3 protein reads CAWMEGAASKNIQYF. V gene TRBV30 combines with J gene TRBJ2-4, with D perhaps TRBD1 (7 bases). Read coverage stops 3 residues before the CDR3 terminus; the germline J gene supplies the remainder. CDR1 is GTSNPN and CDR2 is SVGIG in the germline V gene (reference sequence). With 4 bases removed from V and 2 bases from J, the gap between germline ends came to 15 bases. This CDR3 has 15 amino acids.

This clone came up a few times. The read stops 3 residues short of the end of the CDR3; the missing end is completed from the germline J gene. This chain joins TRBV18 and TRBJ2-7; 7 nucleotides agree with TRBD2. Germline CDR1 KGHSH, CDR2 LQKENI. After removal of 2 bases from V and 2 bases from J, the junction contained 3 bases not matched to a gene. CDR3 length equals 14 residues. CDR3 sequence reads: CASSPGTTTYEQYF. Incomplete CDR3 DNA: TGTGCCAGCTCACCAGGGACTACCACCTACGAG.

Points on this clone: The read ends 3 residues early relative to the CDR3; the germline J gene fills the gap. J is TRBJ2-5 and V is TRBV7-8; 11 bases agree with TRBD2. The V and J ends lost 1 base and 1 base, in that order; junction bases with no gene match: 2. This CDR3 is 16 amino acids long. Germline V CDR1 and CDR2: SGHVS, FQNEAQ. The sequenced part of the CDR3 DNA is TGTGCCAGCAGCTTAGTAGCGGGGGGGATCCAAGAGACC. This sequence encodes CASSLVAGGIQET. The full-length CDR3 reads as CASSLVAGGIQETQYF.

Regarding this clone: Sequencing ends 3 residues short of the CDR3 end; the germline J gene provides the rest. J is TRBJ2-5 and V is TRBV7-9; D is perhaps TRBD2 (7 bases). V was trimmed by 5 bases and J by 5 bases, leaving 15 bases between them. Germline assignment: CDR1 SEHNR and CDR2 FQNEAQ (reference sequence). This CDR3 region has 14 residues. CDR3 DNA, as far as it was read: TGTGCCAGCAGCGCCGGGGGGCCCCTGGAGACC. It translates to CASSAGGPLET. The entire CDR3 protein is CASSAGGPLETQYF.

This clone was seen only a few times. The read terminates 3 residues before the CDR3 end, so the remaining end is supplied by the germline J gene. The V and J genes are TRBV18 and TRBJ1-2; D may be TRBD1 (6 bases). Germline V CDR1 and CDR2: KGHSH, LQKENI. V lost 3 bases, J lost 3 bases, and 8 bases lay in between. CDR3 length: 13 amino acids. This CDR3 reads CASSPRGDYGYTF. The sequenced part of the CDR3 DNA is TGTGCCAGCTCACCCAGGGGCGACTATGGC.

In regard to this clone: With the read ending 3 residues before the CDR3 end, the germline J gene is used to fill in that end. V and J are TRBV7-9 and TRBJ1-4; 10 nucleotides agree with TRBD1. Germline loops: CDR1 SEHNR, CDR2 FQNEAQ (reference sequence). V gave up 4 bases and J gave up 6 bases; unmatched junction bases: 2. The CDR3 length is 14 residues. The sequenced part of the CDR3 DNA is TGTGCCAGCAGCTCCGGGACAGGGGATGAAAAA. This gives the protein CASSSGTGDEK. The CDR3 in its entirety is CASSSGTGDEKLFF.

This clone showed up just a few times. The CDR3 extends 3 residues past the end of the read, so its final part is completed from the germline J gene. V is TRBV19 and J is TRBJ1-6, with D possibly TRBD1 on 6 matching bases. The length of the CDR3 is 13 residues. The germline V and J ends were trimmed by 5 bases and 7 bases, with 9 bases remaining between them. Germline values: CDR1 LNHDA, CDR2 SQIVND (reference sequence). CDR3 DNA (partial): TGTGCCAGTAGTGACAGGTGGAATTCACCC. Its protein is CASSDRWNSP. The complete CDR3 reads CASSDRWNSPLHF.

Comments on this clone: The CDR3 end lies 3 residues beyond the end of the read and is filled in from the germline J gene. The rearrangement links TRBV7-9 to TRBJ2-2, with D possibly TRBD2 on 6 matching bases. Germline values: CDR1 SEHNR, CDR2 FQNEAQ (reference sequence). V dropped 1 base and J dropped 4 bases, with 10 bases sitting between them. The CDR3 runs 15 residues. The CDR3 loop reads CASSLVRLVTGELFF. The covered CDR3 bases are TGTGCCAGCAGCTTAGTACGACTAGTCACCGGGGAG.

This clone has just a few counts. The CDR3 end falls 3 residues outside the read, so it is completed with the germline J gene. V gene TRBV7-9 combines with J gene TRBJ2-7, with D uncertain. This CDR3 comprises 11 residues. The ends were cut back, 5 bases at V and 4 bases at J, with 6 bases in the middle. Germline V gene sequence: CDR1 SEHNR, CDR2 FQNEAQ (reference sequence). The CDR3 bases that were read are TGTGCCAGCAGCCCTCTTTACGAG. Its translation: CASSPLYE. The CDR3 in its entirety is CASSPLYEQYF.

This clone was observed a handful of times. The CDR3 is cut off 3 residues early in the read; its end comes from the germline J gene. The V and J genes are TRBV7-8 and TRBJ2-7; D is possibly TRBD2 (5 bases). V lost 5 bases and J lost 2, with 10 bases in between. Germline assignment: CDR1 SGHVS and CDR2 FQNEAQ. The CDR3 covers 13 residues. The CDR3 DNA, read in part, is TGTGCCAGCAGCCCCAGACTAACCTACGAG. This sequence encodes CASSPRLTYE. The CDR3 as a whole reads CASSPRLTYEQYF.

This clone was detected a few times. The CDR3 end falls 3 residues outside the read, so it is completed with the germline J gene. The V call is TRBV7-2, the J call TRBJ2-7, with 9 bases matching TRBD1. The CDR3 totals 15 residues. Looked up from germline, CDR1 is SGHTA and CDR2 is FQGNSA. V shed 2 bases and J 5 bases; nucleotides not matched to a gene: 7. The sequenced part of the CDR3 DNA is TGTGCCAGCAGCTTACCCCAGGGACAGGGCCACGAG. Translation: CASSLPQGQGHE. The whole CDR3 sequence reads CASSLPQGQGHEQYF. Combining the CDR3 with reference TRBV7-2 and TRBJ2-7 gives the whole variable domain GAGVSQSPSNKVTEKGKDVELRCDPISGHTALYWYRQSLGQGLEFLIYFQGNSAPDKSGLPSDRFSAERTGGSVSTLTIQRTQQEDSAVYLCASSLPQGQGHEQYFGPGTRLTVT.

Regarding this clone: Coverage ceases 3 residues before the CDR3 finishes, and the germline J gene fills in the end. Other DNA sequences within the sample encode an identical CDR3. This sequence joins TRBV20-1 and TRBJ2-7, with D uncertain. This CDR3 is 11 amino acids long. With 1 base removed from V and 1 base from J, the gap between germline ends came to 2 bases. The germline V gene encodes CDR1 DFQATT and CDR2 SNEGSKA (reference sequence). The covered CDR3 bases are TGCAGTGCTAGAGTATCCTACGAG. This encodes CSARVSYE. The full CDR3 sequence reads CSARVSYEQYF.

This clone has a handful of counts. The DNA ends 3 residues before the CDR3 does, and the rest of the CDR3 is filled in from the germline J gene. The chain recombines TRBV19 with TRBJ1-5, with 7 bases matching TRBD1. This CDR3 comprises 13 residues. The V segment lost 3 bases and the J segment 4 bases; nucleotides outside the gene matches: 0. CDR1 and CDR2 from the germline V gene are LNHDA and SQIVND (reference sequence). CDR3 sequence: CASSMDRNQPQHF. CDR3 DNA (partial): TGTGCCAGTAGTATGGACAGGAATCAGCCC. Supplemented by reference TRBV19 and TRBJ1-5, the full variable domain reads DGGITQSPKYLFRKEGQNVTLSCEQNLNHDAMYWYRQDPGQGLRLIYYSQIVNDFQKGDIAEGYSVSREKKESFPLTVTSAQKNPTAFYLCASSMDRNQPQHFGDGTRLSIL.

About this clone: The read falls 3 residues short of the CDR3 end, and the missing part is taken from the germline J gene. This chain uses TRBV7-8 with TRBJ2-7; 11 bases fit TRBD1. The trim removed 5 bases at V and 5 bases at J, leaving 5 bases unmatched. The CDR3 covers 14 residues. CDR1 and CDR2 from the germline V gene are SGHVS and FQNEAQ. The CDR3 sequence is CASSLRDRGDEQYF. CDR3 DNA, as far as it was read: TGTGCCAGCAGCCTCCGGGACAGGGGGGACGAG.

With regard to this clone: The CDR3 end lies 3 residues beyond the end of the read and is filled in from the germline J gene. The chain employs TRBV19 and TRBJ2-1; TRBD2 might be the D (6 bases). This CDR3 region has 14 residues. V lost 4 bases and J lost 3, with 10 bases in between. Looked up from germline, CDR1 is LNHDA and CDR2 is SQIVND (reference sequence). CDR3 protein: CASSKAGLYNEQFF. Partial CDR3 DNA: TGTGCCAGTAGTAAGGCGGGGCTCTACAATGAG.

In regard to this clone: The missing CDR3 end, 3 residues past where the read stops, is filled in from the germline J gene. This chain uses TRBV7-9 with TRBJ2-2; 10 positions match TRBD2. The CDR3 has 15 amino acids. V was clipped by 6 bases and J by 4 bases; unmatched bases: 5. The germline gives CDR1 SEHNR, CDR2 FQNEAQ (reference sequence). The CDR3 loop is CASRDSGGVTGELFF. CDR3 DNA (partial): TGTGCCAGCAGAGACAGCGGGGGGGTCACCGGGGAG.

In its sample, this clone was seen a few times. The CDR3 goes on 3 residues after the read ends, and that part is filled in from the germline J gene. V is TRBV18 and J is TRBJ1-6; 7 bases agree with TRBD1. This CDR3 is built from 16 residues. The ends lost 4 bases at V and 10 bases at J; junction bases unmatched: 13. Germline values: CDR1 KGHSH, CDR2 LQKENI. Here the CDR3 reads CASSLLTDRWGSPLHF. Incomplete CDR3 DNA: TGTGCCAGCTCACTACTTACGGACAGGTGGGGCTCACCC.

This clone was seen a few times. The sequence runs out 3 residues before the end of the CDR3; the remainder is reconstructed from the germline J gene. The chain joins TRBV19 to TRBJ1-4; D remains unclear. Germline CDR1 reads LNHDA; CDR2 reads SQIVND (reference sequence). The CDR3 loop spans 11 amino acids. The CDR3 sequence: CASSIRQGLFF. The CDR3 DNA, read in part, is TGTGCCAGTAGTATCCGACAAGGA.